Listed below are T cell receptor beta chains from one sample, sequenced in a study of T-cell memory formation after mild COVID-19. From the 5' RACE reads, TCRdb called clonotypes with MiXCR, one entry per CDR3 protein. The profile shows about 620,000 distinct CDR3 sequences, more than 15% of them singletons. Sequenced: PBMCs or a T cell subset sorted from them (not recorded which). These receptors were obtained from an adult woman who had mild COVID-19 (a few samples of this study predate the infection). Cell type and time point are not known. Each CDR3 is given with its conserved first and last residue. D genes are given only for firm matches. Clone size is shown for a subset of rows, as once, few, many or a class of expanded clone.

J gene: TRBJ2-5
V gene: TRBV5-1
clone size: few
D gene: -
CDR3 protein: CASSLAWASLETQYF
CDR3 DNA: TGCGCCAGCAGCTTGGCGTGGGCTAGCTTGGAGACCCAGTACTTC

J gene: TRBJ2-7
V gene: TRBV15
clone size: -
D gene: TRBD2
CDR3 protein: CATSRDLAGLYEQYF
CDR3 DNA: TGTGCCACCAGCAGAGACCTAGCGGGCCTCTACGAGCAGTACTTC

J gene: TRBJ1-1
V gene: TRBV29-1
clone size: -
D gene: TRBD1
CDR3 protein: CSVEVGTGTPARTEAFF
CDR3 DNA: TGCAGCGTTGAAGTCGGGACAGGAACTCCCGCGAGGACTGAAGCTTTCTTT

J gene: TRBJ2-1
V gene: TRBV12-3/TRBV12-4
clone size: few
D gene: -
CDR3 protein: CASRPATNEQFF
CDR3 DNA: TGTGCCAGCAGGCCGGCCACGAATGAGCAGTTCTTC

J gene: TRBJ2-3
V gene: TRBV7-9
clone size: -
D gene: TRBD2
CDR3 protein: CASSFPAGGRDDTQYF
CDR3 DNA: TGTGCCAGCAGCTTTCCGGCGGGAGGGCGCGACGATACGCAGTATTTT

J gene: TRBJ2-5
V gene: TRBV6-2/TRBV6-3
clone size: -
D gene: -
CDR3 protein: CASSPGQREEREETQYF
CDR3 DNA: TGTGCCAGCAGCCCCGGACAGAGAGAGGAGAGGGAAGAGACCCAGTACTTC

J gene: TRBJ1-3
V gene: TRBV6-5
clone size: -
D gene: -
CDR3 protein: CASTPGTFGNTIYF
CDR3 DNA: TGTGCCAGCACCCCCGGGACATTTGGAAACACCATATATTTT

J gene: TRBJ2-1
V gene: TRBV5-6
clone size: many
D gene: TRBD1
CDR3 protein: CASSFGTGFNEQFF
CDR3 DNA: TGTGCCAGCAGCTTCGGGACAGGGTTTAATGAGCAGTTCTTC

J gene: TRBJ1-1
V gene: TRBV5-1
clone size: few
D gene: -
CDR3 protein: CASSLAGVTDTEAFF
CDR3 DNA: TGCGCCAGCAGCTTGGCGGGAGTCACGGACACTGAAGCTTTCTTT

J gene: TRBJ2-2
V gene: TRBV7-3
clone size: few
D gene: -
CDR3 protein: CASSLNRPTLGGELFF
CDR3 DNA: TGTGCCAGCAGCTTAAATCGGCCCACCCTAGGGGGGGAGCTGTTTTTT

J gene: TRBJ2-7
V gene: TRBV6-2/TRBV6-3
clone size: -
D gene: -
CDR3 protein: CASSYAPEYEQYF
CDR3 DNA: TGTGCCAGCAGTTACGCCCCCGAGTACGAGCAGTACTTC